The 28 T cell receptor beta chains presented below share a single source sample, sequenced in a study of T-cell memory formation after mild COVID-19. One entry per CDR3 protein, called by TCRdb with MiXCR from the 5' RACE reads. The table lists 300,000 to 400,000 distinct CDR3 sequences, roughly 21% of them singletons, with approximately 13% in the top ten. The sample consisted of PBMCs or a T cell subset sorted from them (not recorded which). These receptors were collected from an adult woman who had mild COVID-19 (a few samples of this study predate the infection). Cell type and time point are not known.

This clonotype was detected a few times. This CDR3 reads CASTLGGTGYSYEQYF. The DNA of the CDR3 is TGTGCCAGCACTCTGGGGGGGACAGGGTACTCCTACGAGCAGTACTTC. V and J are TRBV25-1 and TRBJ2-7; 9 bases map to TRBD1. Germline loops: CDR1 MGHDK, CDR2 SYGVNS. This CDR3 spans 16 amino acids. J lost 0 bases, V lost 7 bases, and 10 bases had no gene match.

The chain recombines TRBV5-1 with TRBJ2-5; TRBD2 agrees at 10 bases. The CDR3 loop spans 16 amino acids. In germline, CDR1 is SGHRS, CDR2 YFSETQ. With 4 bases clipped from V and 5 bases from J, the junction kept 11 bases outside the gene matches. The CDR3 sequence is CASSASTSGVDETQYF. The CDR3 coding sequence is TGCGCCAGCAGCGCATCAACTAGCGGGGTCGATGAGACCCAGTACTTC. Complete variable domain (other parts from reference TRBV5-1 and TRBJ2-5): KAGVTQTPRYLIKTRGQQVTLSCSPISGHRSVSWYQQTPGQGLQFLFEYFSETQRNKGNFPGRFSGRQFSNSRSEMNVSTLELGDSALYLCASSASTSGVDETQYFGPGTRLLVL.

This clonotype has only a few counts. The rearrangement links TRBV12-3 or TRBV12-4 to TRBJ1-2, with D perhaps matching TRBD1 (5 bases). There are 14 residues in the CDR3. The V end was cut by 6 bases, the J end by 5 bases, with 16 bases between. CDR3 residues: CASRPAGVRYGYTF. The CDR3 region has the DNA TGTGCCAGCAGACCCGCGGGGGTTAGGTATGGCTACACCTTC.

In this sample, this clonotype turned up many times. The V and J genes are TRBV20-1 and TRBJ1-2, with 8 bases lining up with TRBD1. Germline V CDR1 and CDR2: DFQATT, SNEGSKA (reference sequence). V lost 3 bases to trimming and J lost 6 bases; unmatched junction nucleotides: 9. The CDR3 sequence is 14 residues long. The CDR3 loop is CSASASAGGHGYTF. CDR3 nucleotide sequence: TGCAGTGCTAGTGCCTCGGCAGGGGGCCATGGCTACACCTTC.

V usage is TRBV6-4 and J usage is TRBJ2-7; 10 bases are a match to TRBD1. The length of the CDR3 is 13 residues. CDR1 and CDR2 from the germline V gene are MRHNA and SNTAGT. The trim removed 8 bases at V and 3 bases at J, leaving 4 bases unmatched. CDR3 in amino acids: CASFRDRGYEQYF. The CDR3 DNA follows: TGTGCCAGCTTCCGGGACAGGGGCTACGAGCAGTACTTC.

In this sample, this clonotype turned up a few times. The chain uses TRBV7-9 and TRBJ1-3, with D unclear. Trimming removed 8 bases at V and 4 bases at J, with 3 bases between. Germline assignment: CDR1 SEHNR and CDR2 FQNEAQ (reference sequence). The CDR3 has 10 residues. Written as DNA, the CDR3 is TGTGCCAGCGCCGGAAACACCATATATTTT. Translated, it gives CASAGNTIYF.

V gene TRBV5-1 combines with J gene TRBJ1-4; D unclear. This CDR3 comprises 15 residues. CDR1 is SGHRS, CDR2 YFSETQ, per germline. Trimming took off 2 bases at V and 3 bases at J, with 11 bases between the two ends. CDR3 region: CASSLGGMANEKLFF. The CDR3 bases are TGCGCCAGCAGCTTAGGAGGGATGGCTAATGAAAAACTGTTTTTT.

CDR3 DNA sequence: TGTGCCAGCAGCTCGAGTCATACGTCCTACGAGCAGTACTTC. Its protein product is CASSSSHTSYEQYF. The chain is built from TRBV7-9 and TRBJ2-7; no clear D gene. CDR1 SEHNR and CDR2 FQNEAQ come from the germline V gene (reference sequence). The CDR3 contains 14 residues. V was cut by 4 bases and J by 1 base, with 11 bases left in between.

In its sample, this clonotype was seen a few times. V and J are TRBV2 and TRBJ2-5; 9 nucleotides align to TRBD1. The junction had 7 bases not matched to a gene; V was cut back by 6 bases and J by 5 bases. Germline V lookup: CDR1 SNHLY, CDR2 FYNNEI. The CDR3 is made up of 14 amino acids. The CDR3 sequence is CASRGTGPQETQYF. For the CDR3, the DNA is TGTGCCAGCAGAGGGACAGGGCCCCAGGAGACCCAGTACTTC.

This clonotype was seen a single time. The V call is TRBV30, the J call TRBJ2-3, with TRBD1 as a possible D gene (5 bases). Germline V gene data show CDR1 as GTSNPN and CDR2 as SVGIG (reference sequence). The ends were cut back, 3 bases at V and 5 bases at J, with 18 bases in the middle. This CDR3 contains 15 residues. In DNA, the CDR3 is TGTGCCTGGAGCCTAGGGGCCCGAAGTCAAGATACGCAGTATTTT. It specifies CAWSLGARSQDTQYF. The entire variable domain, with the rest obtained from reference TRBV30 and TRBJ2-3, is as follows: SQTIHQWPATLVQPVGSPLSLECTVEGTSNPNLYWYRQAAGRGLQLLFYSVGIGQISSEVPQNLSASRPQDRQFILSSKKLLLSDSGFYLCAWSLGARSQDTQYFGPGTRLTVL.

This clonotype turned up a few times. The chain recombines TRBV20-1 with TRBJ1-1; D remains unclear. The CDR3 is made up of 13 amino acids. Trimming removed 1 base at V and 4 bases at J, with 10 bases between. Germline V gene data show CDR1 as DFQATT and CDR2 as SNEGSKA (reference sequence). The CDR3 nucleotides read TGCAGTGCTAGAGGGGAGCCCGCCACTGAAGCTTTCTTT. Translating it yields CSARGEPATEAFF.

This clonotype was found many times. The chain uses TRBV6-6 and TRBJ2-1; D is perhaps TRBD2 (6 bases). V was shortened by 7 bases and J by 2 bases, with 15 bases between the two germline ends. Germline CDR1 reads MNHNY; CDR2 reads SVGAGI (reference sequence). This CDR3 comprises 15 residues. The CDR3 spells CASTLDGGTYNEQFF. Here the CDR3 DNA reads TGTGCCAGCACCCTTGACGGCGGGACCTACAATGAGCAGTTCTTC.

V gene TRBV5-1 combines with J gene TRBJ2-5; tentatively, D is TRBD1 or TRBD2 (5 bases each). The V gene lost 1 base and the J gene lost 1 base, with 8 bases spanning the gap. The CDR3 is 14 amino acids. CDR1 and CDR2 from the germline V gene are SGHRS and YFSETQ. The CDR3 loop reads CASSLMGTQETQYF. For the CDR3, the DNA is TGCGCCAGCAGCTTGATGGGGACCCAAGAGACCCAGTACTTC.

The chain joins TRBV5-6 to TRBJ2-7, with D perhaps given as TRBD1 or TRBD2 (6 bases each). The V gene lost 7 bases and the J gene lost 4 bases, with 18 bases spanning the gap. Germline CDR1 is SGHDT and CDR2 is YYEEEE. The CDR3 runs 14 residues. CDR3 loop: CASRSGAFLYEQYF. The CDR3 DNA follows: TGTGCCAGCCGATCGGGGGCTTTCCTTTACGAGCAGTACTTC. Full variable domain (rest looked up from reference TRBV5-6 and TRBJ2-7): DAGVTQSPTHLIKTRGQQVTLRCSPKSGHDTVSWYQQALGQGPQFIFQYYEEEERQRGNFPDRFSGHQFPNYSSELNVNALLLGDSALYLCASRSGAFLYEQYFGPGTRLTVT.

This clonotype was counted between two and nine times. The V call is TRBV4-1, the J call TRBJ2-1; 7 bases map to TRBD2. V gave up 1 base and J gave up 11 bases; unmatched junction bases: 11. Germline loops: CDR1 MGHRA, CDR2 YSYEKL. The CDR3 consists of 15 residues. The CDR3 DNA reads TGCGCCAGCAGCCAAGGTCCCCGGGCTAGCGGTAAGCAGTTCTTC. It encodes CASSQGPRASGKQFF.

This clonotype was seen only once. A junction boundary mismatches the germline segment, possibly from a read error. The J gene is TRBJ1-2, the V gene TRBV5-4; 10 bases map to TRBD1. Germline V gene sequence: CDR1 SGHNT, CDR2 YYREEE (reference sequence). The CDR3 sequence is 12 residues long. CDR3 amino acids: CASSPDRGPPSF. CDR3 DNA sequence: TGTGCCAGCAGCCCTGACAGGGGGCCTCCCTCCTTC.

This clonotype was seen a handful of times. V and J are TRBV12-3 or TRBV12-4 and TRBJ2-1; 13 positions agree with TRBD2. The CDR3 runs 17 residues. V trimming: 5 bases; J trimming: 2 bases; junction bases outside the gene matches: 6. CDR3 nucleotide sequence: TGTGCCAGCAGTCACCAGGGACTAGCGGGGCCCTACAATGAGCAGTTCTTC. Its protein product is CASSHQGLAGPYNEQFF.

This clonotype was picked up a small number of times. CDR3 residues: CASSFGRTQETQYF. DNA for the CDR3: TGCGCCAGCAGCTTCGGGCGGACCCAAGAGACCCAGTACTTC. This chain joins TRBV5-1 and TRBJ2-5; D unclear. The ends were cut back, 2 bases at V and 1 base at J, with 9 bases in the middle. CDR1 and CDR2 from the germline V gene are SGHRS and YFSETQ. The CDR3 is 14 amino acids.

This chain links TRBV29-1 with TRBJ1-1, with 9 bases that match TRBD1. The ends lost 5 bases at V and 10 bases at J; junction bases unmatched: 17. CDR1 and CDR2 from the germline V gene are SQVTM and ANQGSEA. There are 15 residues in the CDR3. CDR3 nucleotides: TGCAGCGTTCCTGGCCCGGGACAGGGCCCCTCCAGAGCTTTCTTT. This translates into CSVPGPGQGPSRAFF. The full variable domain, with the rest looked up from reference TRBV29-1 and TRBJ1-1, is SAVISQKPSRDICQRGTSLTIQCQVDSQVTMMFWYRQQPGQSLTLIATANQGSEATYESGFVIDKFPISRPNLTFSTLTVSNMSPEDSSIYLCSVPGPGQGPSRAFFGQGTRLTVV.

This clonotype came up a few times. J is TRBJ2-2 and V is TRBV4-3; tentatively, D is TRBD2 (6 bases). Trimming removed 1 base at V and 2 bases at J, with 14 bases between. The CDR3 length is 17 residues. Germline V gene data show CDR1 as LGHNA and CDR2 as YSLEER. CDR3 DNA sequence: TGCGCCAGCAGCCAAGGGCGGGGAGTAGATAACACCGGGGAGCTGTTTTTT. Residues: CASSQGRGVDNTGELFF.

The gene calls are TRBV27 and TRBJ2-1; D perhaps matches TRBD2 (6 bases). The CDR3 extends over 15 amino acids. Per the germline V gene, CDR1 is MNHEY and CDR2 is SMNVEV (reference sequence). V was shortened by 8 bases and J by 4 bases, with 18 bases between the two germline ends. CDR3 DNA: TGTGCCAGCGGATCGGAGGGGTTGGGGTACAATGAGCAGTTCTTC. Encoded protein: CASGSEGLGYNEQFF.

This clonotype was recorded at least ten times. V is TRBV5-5 and J is TRBJ1-1; D perhaps matches TRBD1 (5 bases). The V gene lost 2 bases and the J gene lost 4 bases, with 6 bases spanning the gap. The CDR3 covers 12 residues. The germline V gene has CDR1 SGHKS and CDR2 YYEKEE (reference sequence). CDR3 sequence reads: CASSFQGTEAFF. The CDR3 region has the DNA TGTGCCAGCAGCTTTCAGGGCACTGAAGCTTTCTTT. Combining the CDR3 with reference TRBV5-5 and TRBJ1-1 gives the whole variable domain DAGVTQSPTHLIKTRGQQVTLRCSPISGHKSVSWYQQVLGQGPQFIFQYYEKEERGRGNFPDRFSARQFPNYSSELNVNALLLGDSALYLCASSFQGTEAFFGQGTRLTVV.

This clonotype occurred a few times. This chain joins TRBV29-1 and TRBJ2-7, with D possibly TRBD1 on 5 matching bases. The ends were cut back, 6 bases at V and 0 bases at J, with 15 bases in the middle. The germline V gene has CDR1 SQVTM and CDR2 ANQGSEA. There are 14 residues in the CDR3. The CDR3 reads CSVRVGFGSYEQYF. Here the CDR3 DNA reads TGCAGCGTCAGGGTTGGATTCGGCTCCTACGAGCAGTACTTC.

This clonotype was picked up a small number of times. The chain is built from TRBV4-3 and TRBJ2-7, with a weak D call TRBD1 (6 bases). There are 16 residues in the CDR3. V shed 1 base and J shed 3 bases, with 16 bases lying between them. The germline CDR1 and CDR2 sequences are LGHNA and YSLEER. CDR3: CASSQVVAGELYEQYF. CDR3 nucleotides: TGCGCCAGCAGCCAAGTTGTGGCAGGGGAACTCTACGAGCAGTACTTC.

This chain joins TRBV9 and TRBJ1-6; 9 bases fit TRBD1. The V and J ends lost 4 bases and 9 bases, in that order; junction bases with no gene match: 11. Germline V CDR1 and CDR2: SGDLS, YYNGEE. The CDR3 is made up of 16 amino acids. The CDR3 sequence: CASSTGWTGDSSPLHF. The CDR3 DNA reads as TGTGCCAGCAGCACCGGCTGGACAGGGGACAGTTCACCCCTCCACTTT.

The CDR3 is CSARDQGVDKNQPQHF. The CDR3 DNA is TGCAGTGCTAGAGATCAGGGAGTGGACAAAAATCAGCCCCAGCATTTT. This rearrangement joins TRBV20-1 to TRBJ1-5; TRBD1 is a possible D gene (5 bases). Deletions cut 0 bases from V and 4 bases from J, with 16 bases between. CDR3 size: 16 residues. The germline gives CDR1 DFQATT, CDR2 SNEGSKA (reference sequence).

J is TRBJ2-7 and V is TRBV21-1; the table's D call, TRBD2, has no DNA check behind it. TRBV21-1 is an annotated pseudogene. This CDR3 has 16 residues. CDR3 sequence (DNA): TGTGCCAGCAGCCCTGGACTAGCGGGAGACAAGAACGAGCAGTACTTC. It encodes CASSPGLAGDKNEQYF.

In this sample, this clonotype turned up a few times. V usage is TRBV10-3 and J usage is TRBJ2-1; tentatively, D is TRBD1 (6 bases). Trimming shortened V by 6 bases and J by 8 bases, and 11 bases separated the two germline ends. Germline loops: CDR1 ENHRY, CDR2 SYGVKD. The CDR3 covers 12 residues. The CDR3 region has the DNA TGTGCCATCAGGGACAGTCACTATGAGCAGTTCTTC. It encodes CAIRDSHYEQFF.